This T cell receptor beta chain was retrieved from a study of regulatory T cells in long-lasting Graves disease. This clonotype was counted at least ten times. The time point is: newly diagnosed GD, antithyroid drugs for less than 3 months. PBMCs provided the RNA from which the TCR library was made. In building TCR beta libraries, iRepertoire HTBI primers were used together with Arm-PCR of CDR3 regions. TCRdb processed the multiplex PCR reads anew with MiXCR; each CDR3 protein has one entry. Seen here are 550,000 to 600,000 distinct CDR3 sequences, 15% to 20% observed once, and the top ten hold 12%. The CDR3 loop spans 12 amino acids. Per germline, CDR1 SNHLY and CDR2 FYNNEI. V lost 8 bases and J lost 6; bases outside the gene matches: 3. This sample was also put to use in a study of T cells in Graves' hyperthyroidism and ophthalmopathy. Per that paper: Hyperthyroidism, newly diagnosed and lasting under 2 months, affected patients aged 18 to 65. When the TCR CDR3 underwent first-round RT-PCR, the HTBI primer set was used.

The specimen was peripheral blood mononuclear cells (PBMCs), collected at new diagnosis, from a patient treated with antithyroid drugs. The chain joins TRBV2 to TRBJ2-7; 11 bases agree with TRBD1. This TCR derives from a man younger than 35 with Graves disease. The CDR3 sequence: CASRDRGGEQYF. In DNA form, the CDR3 reads TGTGCCAGCCGGGACAGGGGGGGCGAGCAGTACTTC.